The T cell receptor beta chain under discussion was sequenced for a study of shared clonotypes between healthy human individuals. Overall study results and limits: Relative to clonotypes present in all four donors, those not shared had lower generation probabilities. Sorted-subset samples were not fully sequenced, rarefaction indicated.

Assay: immunoSEQ multiplex PCR; the TCRdb copy retains only in-frame clones and omits some. The repertoire holds around 320,000 clones, with over 75% as singletons. The germline CDR1 and CDR2 sequences are MGHRA and YSYEKL. CDR3 length: 16 amino acids. Germline trimming cut 0 bases from V and 10 bases from J; bases unmatched to any gene: 7. The table lists this clone with a few counts. The antigen is undetermined. The source is a man younger than 35 in good health. The sample comprised memory CD8+ T cells sorted from blood. Subset here: CD45RO+ cells pooled with CCR7-negative TemRA cells. This chain connects TRBV4-1 to TRBJ2-1, with TRBD1 matching 12 bases. The CDR3 region has the DNA TGCGCCAGCAGCCAAGATAGGGGGACAGGGGGCTGGGAGCAGTTCTTC. Encoded protein: CASSQDRGTGGWEQFF.